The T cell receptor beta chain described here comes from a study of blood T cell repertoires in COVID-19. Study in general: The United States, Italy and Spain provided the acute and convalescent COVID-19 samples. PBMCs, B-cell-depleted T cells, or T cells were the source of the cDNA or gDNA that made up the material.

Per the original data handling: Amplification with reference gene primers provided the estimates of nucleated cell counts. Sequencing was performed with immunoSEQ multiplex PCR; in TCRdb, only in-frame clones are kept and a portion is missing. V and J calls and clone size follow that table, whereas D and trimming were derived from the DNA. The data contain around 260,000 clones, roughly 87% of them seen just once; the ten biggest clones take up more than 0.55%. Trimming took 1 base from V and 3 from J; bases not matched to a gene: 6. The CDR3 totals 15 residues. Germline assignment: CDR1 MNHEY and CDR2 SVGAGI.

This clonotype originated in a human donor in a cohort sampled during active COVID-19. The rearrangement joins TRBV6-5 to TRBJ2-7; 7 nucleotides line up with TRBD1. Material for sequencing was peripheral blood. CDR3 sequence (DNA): TGTGCCAGCAGTTACTTCCCGGGACAGAGCTACGAGCAGTACTTC. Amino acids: CASSYFPGQSYEQYF.